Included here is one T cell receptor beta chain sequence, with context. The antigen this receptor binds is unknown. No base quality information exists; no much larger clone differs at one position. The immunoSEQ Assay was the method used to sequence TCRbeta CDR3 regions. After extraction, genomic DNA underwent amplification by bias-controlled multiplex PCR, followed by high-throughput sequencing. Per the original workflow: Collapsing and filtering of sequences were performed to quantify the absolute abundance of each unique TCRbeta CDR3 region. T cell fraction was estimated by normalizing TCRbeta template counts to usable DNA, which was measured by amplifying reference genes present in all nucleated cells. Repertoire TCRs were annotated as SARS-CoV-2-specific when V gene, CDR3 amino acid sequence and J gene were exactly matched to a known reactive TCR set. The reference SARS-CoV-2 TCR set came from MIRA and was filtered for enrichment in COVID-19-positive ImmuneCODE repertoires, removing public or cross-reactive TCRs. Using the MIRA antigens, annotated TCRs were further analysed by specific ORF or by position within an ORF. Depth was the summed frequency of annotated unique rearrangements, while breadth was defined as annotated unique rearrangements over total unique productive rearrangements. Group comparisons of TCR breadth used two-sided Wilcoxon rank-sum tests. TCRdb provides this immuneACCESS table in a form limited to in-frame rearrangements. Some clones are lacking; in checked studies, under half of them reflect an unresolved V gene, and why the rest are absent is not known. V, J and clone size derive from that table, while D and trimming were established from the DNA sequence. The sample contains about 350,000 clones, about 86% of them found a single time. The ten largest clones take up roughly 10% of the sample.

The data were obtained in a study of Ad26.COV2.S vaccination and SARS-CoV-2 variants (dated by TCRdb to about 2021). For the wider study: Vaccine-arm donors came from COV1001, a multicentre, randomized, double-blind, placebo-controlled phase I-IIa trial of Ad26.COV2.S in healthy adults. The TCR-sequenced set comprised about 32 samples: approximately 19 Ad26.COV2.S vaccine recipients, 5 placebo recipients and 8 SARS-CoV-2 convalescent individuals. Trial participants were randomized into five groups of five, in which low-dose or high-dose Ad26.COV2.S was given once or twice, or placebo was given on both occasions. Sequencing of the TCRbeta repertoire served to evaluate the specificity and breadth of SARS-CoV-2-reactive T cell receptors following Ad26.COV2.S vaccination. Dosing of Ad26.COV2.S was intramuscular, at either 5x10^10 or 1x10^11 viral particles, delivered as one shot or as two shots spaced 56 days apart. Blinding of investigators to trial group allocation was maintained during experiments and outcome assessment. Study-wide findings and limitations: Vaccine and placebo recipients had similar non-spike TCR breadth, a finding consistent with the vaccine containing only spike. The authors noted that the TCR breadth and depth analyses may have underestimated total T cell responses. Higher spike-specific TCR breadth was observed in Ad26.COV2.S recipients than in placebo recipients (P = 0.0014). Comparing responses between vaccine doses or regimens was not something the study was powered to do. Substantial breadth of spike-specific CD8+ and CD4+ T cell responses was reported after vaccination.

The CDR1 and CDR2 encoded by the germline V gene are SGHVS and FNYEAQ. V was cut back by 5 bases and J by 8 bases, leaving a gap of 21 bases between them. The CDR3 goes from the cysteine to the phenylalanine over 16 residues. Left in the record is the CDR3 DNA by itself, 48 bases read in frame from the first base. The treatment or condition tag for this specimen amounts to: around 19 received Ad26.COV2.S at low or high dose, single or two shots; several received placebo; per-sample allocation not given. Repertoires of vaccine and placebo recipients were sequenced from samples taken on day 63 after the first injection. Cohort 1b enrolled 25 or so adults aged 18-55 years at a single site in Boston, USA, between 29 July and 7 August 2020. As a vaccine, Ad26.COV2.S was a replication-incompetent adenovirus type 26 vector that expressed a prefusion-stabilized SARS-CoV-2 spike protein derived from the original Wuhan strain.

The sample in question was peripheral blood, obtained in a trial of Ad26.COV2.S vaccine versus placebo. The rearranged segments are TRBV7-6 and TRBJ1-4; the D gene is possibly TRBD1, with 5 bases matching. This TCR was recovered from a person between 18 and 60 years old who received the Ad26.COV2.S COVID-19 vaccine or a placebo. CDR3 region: CASSRRTGGIGEKLFF. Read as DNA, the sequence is TGTGCCAGCAGCAGAAGGACCGGGGGAATAGGGGAAAAACTGTTTTTT.